This T cell receptor beta chain was identified during a study of T cell repertoires in cytomegalovirus infection. Whole-study context: Both recently identified HLA-C-restricted and well-studied HLA-B-restricted CMV epitopes were used in the study. Both a matching HLA type and CMV infection were indicated by public TCR beta signatures. Study results and caveats: There were HLA-C-restricted CMV-specific TCR beta clonotypes dominating the ex vivo response. CMV carriers having the relevant HLA were flagged by cumulative public TCR beta family frequency.

Notes on this clonotype: Antigen specificity is unknown.

TCRdb processed the reads anew with MiXCR; each CDR3 protein has one entry. The table lists around 900,000 distinct CDR3 sequences, roughly 30% of them singletons, with around an eighth in the top ten. V was cut by 1 base and J by 0 bases, with 11 bases left in between. CDR3 length: 16 amino acids. The V gene's germline CDR1 is SGHVS and CDR2 FQNEAQ. The source of this sequence is a human donor in good health (CMV status not recorded). Some clones in this sample may be carry-over from other donors' samples. This chain connects TRBV7-8 to TRBJ2-3; weak D call: TRBD2 (6 bases). The starting material was cultured CD8+ T cells from PBMCs, obtained from culture after CMV antigen stimulation. CDR3 amino acids: CASSLEEGLSTDTQYF. DNA for the CDR3: TGTGCCAGCAGCTTAGAGGAGGGGTTGAGCACAGATACGCAGTATTTT.